The 7 T cell receptor beta chains in this list originate from one sample, sequenced in a study of blood T cells in healthy people across ages. Next came a second PCR, run for roughly 6 to 11 cycles, which used a sample-barcoded 5' primer along with a J-beta primer mix. In TCRdb, the 5' RACE reads were re-called with MiXCR into one record per CDR3 protein. This table has about 1.6 million distinct CDR3 sequences, around 35% appearing once. Sequenced: blood. The source is a woman under 40 in good health.

The chain couples TRBV12-3 or TRBV12-4 to TRBJ1-1; no clear D gene. Trimming removed 7 bases from V and 7 bases from J, with 13 bases in between. The CDR3 loop spans 12 amino acids. The CDR3 DNA sequence: TGTGCCAGCAATCCTGGAGGACGTGAAGCTTTCTTT. It is translated as CASNPGGREAFF.

The rearrangement links TRBV20-1 to TRBJ2-3; a possible D gene is TRBD2 (5 bases). This CDR3 has 14 residues. The V end lost 3 bases, the J end lost 4 bases, and 14 bases lay between the germline ends. The germline V gene has CDR1 DFQATT and CDR2 SNEGSKA (reference sequence). The CDR3 reads CSASSLGVPDTQYF. The CDR3 DNA reads as TGCAGTGCTAGTAGTTTGGGAGTTCCAGATACGCAGTATTTT.

This clonotype was detected ten times or more. J is TRBJ2-1 and V is TRBV29-1; 7 nucleotides line up with TRBD1. V shed 6 bases, J shed 2 bases, and the junction held 13 bases outside the gene matches. Germline CDR1 reads SQVTM; CDR2 reads ANQGSEA. The CDR3 totals 16 residues. As DNA, the CDR3 is TGCAGCGTCCCACAGAGGGGACAGCGCCCCTACAATGAGCAGTTCTTC. Protein: CSVPQRGQRPYNEQFF.

In its sample, this clonotype was seen many times. V is TRBV7-7 and J is TRBJ2-5; D uncertain. This CDR3 has 13 amino acids. Germline V CDR1 and CDR2: SSHAT, FNYEAQ (reference sequence). V was pared by 5 bases and J by 2 bases, with 9 bases between. The DNA of the CDR3 is TGTGCCAGCAGCGGGAATTTACAAGAGACCCAGTACTTC. Protein product: CASSGNLQETQYF.

In this sample, this clonotype turned up many times. J is TRBJ2-1 and V is TRBV27; the D is unclear. Trimming cost V 3 bases and J 9 bases, with 6 bases left between them. The CDR3 spans 11 residues. From germline, CDR1 is MNHEY and CDR2 SMNVEV (reference sequence). The DNA for the CDR3 is TGTGCCAGCAGTTTTAGTAGTGAGCAGTTCTTC. Residues: CASSFSSEQFF.

The V gene is TRBV25-1, the J gene TRBJ2-3; 7 bases map to TRBD2. Germline CDR1 and CDR2: MGHDK and SYGVNS. With V trimmed by 7 bases and J by 12 bases, 10 bases remained unmatched. CDR3 size: 12 residues. The CDR3 region has the DNA TGTGCCAGCACTAATCGTGGGGGGGGACAGTATTTT. It codes for CASTNRGGGQYF.

This chain connects TRBV7-8 to TRBJ1-2; TRBD1 matches at 9 bases. The CDR3 length is 15 residues. Per the germline V gene, CDR1 is SGHVS and CDR2 is FQNEAQ. J gave up 4 bases and V 1 base, and 4 bases lay outside the gene matches. CDR3 region: CASSLDRGLPYGYTF. The DNA for the CDR3 is TGTGCCAGCAGCTTAGACAGGGGGCTTCCCTATGGCTACACCTTC. The full variable domain, its missing parts supplied by reference TRBV7-8 and TRBJ1-2, is GAGVSQSPRYKVAKRGQDVALRCDPISGHVSLFWYQQALGQGPEFLTYFQNEAQLDKSGLPSDRFFAERPEGSVSTLKIQRTQQEDSAVYLCASSLDRGLPYGYTFGSGTRLTVV.